This T cell receptor beta chain was recorded in a study of blood T cell repertoires in COVID-19. Study-wide context: Samples taken during acute and convalescent COVID-19 were collected in the United States, Italy and Spain. PBMCs, B-cell-depleted T cells, or T cells provided the cDNA or gDNA that made up the material.

V lost 5 bases to trimming and J lost 5 bases, with 19 bases between them. This CDR3 spans 16 amino acids. CDR1 and CDR2 from the germline V gene are SNHLY and FYNNEI. Authors' processing steps: The assay estimated nucleated cells by amplifying reference gene primers. Sequenced by immunoSEQ multiplex PCR; TCRdb stores in-frame clones only, minus some. V and J calls and clone size are those listed in that table; D and trimming were worked out from the DNA. The sample records under 250,000 clones, around 83% being singletons. The clonotype originates from a man aged 35-49 years with active or convalescent COVID-19. The sample consisted of peripheral blood. The chain couples TRBV2 to TRBJ1-3, with D possibly matching TRBD1 (6 bases). The CDR3 protein is CASSPGAWVGRNTIYF. DNA for the CDR3: TGTGCCAGCAGTCCAGGGGCCTGGGTTGGTAGAAACACCATATATTTT.